This T cell receptor (beta chain) was sequenced for a study of cytomegalovirus exposure and HLA in healthy donors. There were likely unrecorded immune exposures, though donors were nominally healthy when sampled. V was pared by 2 bases and J by 2 bases, with 3 bases between. CDR3 size: 12 residues. The germline V gene has CDR1 MDHEN and CDR2 SYDVKM. Study results and caveats: CMV serostatus stood as the only immune exposure information on hand. Further analysis was carried out later, and it showed several of the most significant clusters appearing linked to common viral pathogens.

Of note for this clone: Its specificity is unknown.

60 Vbeta and 13 Jbeta primers were used in PCR. Authors' processing steps: Later, tens of millions of unique TCR beta chains were counted in an analysis, and about 12 million of them were shared. TCRdb's copy holds only in-frame clones and misses some; the assay was immunoSEQ multiplex PCR. V, J and clone size derive from that table, while D and trimming were established from the DNA sequence. The sample has 65,000 to 90,000 clones, approximately 75% seen once. The receptor was derived from a man between 60 and 70 years old in good health and CMV-seronegative. The specimen sequenced was PBMCs. The rearrangement uses TRBV28 and TRBJ1-1; D is unresolved. This chain's CDR3 is CASSLQNTEAFF. CDR3 in DNA: TGTGCCAGCAGTTTACAAAACACTGAAGCTTTCTTT.